This T cell receptor (beta chain) stems from a study of CD8 T cells in ankylosing spondylitis. Quantitative barcoded 5'-RACE was used to prepare TCR beta libraries. TCRdb passed the 5' RACE reads through MiXCR, listing each CDR3 protein once. The repertoire includes 300,000 to 400,000 distinct CDR3 sequences, approximately 20% of them detected once, and about 16% sits in the top ten. This CDR3 has 13 residues. V lost 10 bases and J 6 bases, leaving 16 bases between the germline ends. Germline CDR1 ENHRY, CDR2 SYGVKD. Turning to this clonotype: Its antigen is undetermined.

Study-wide findings and caveats: Disease-linked clones were CD8+ and relatively rare in peripheral blood. Roughly 8 highly homologous variants made up a TCR beta motif that seemed to typify ankylosing spondylitis blood. Disease-associated clones were reportedly significantly overrepresented in matched ankylosing spondylitis synovial fluid. Both synovial fluid and blood in reactive arthritis had previously been reported to carry some motif variants.

The TCR sequence derives from a male donor with ankylosing spondylitis. This chain connects TRBV10-3 to TRBJ1-3; D perhaps matches TRBD1 (6 bases). The sample comprised blood, either unsorted or a sorted T cell fraction (not recorded which). The CDR3 reads CATFTGFENTIYF. In DNA form, the CDR3 reads TGTGCCACCTTCACAGGGTTCGAAAACACCATATATTTT.